This paragraph reports one T cell receptor beta chain. This sample is part of a study of blood T cell repertoires in COVID-19. Turning to the study itself: In each case, the material was cDNA or gDNA derived from T cells, B-cell-depleted T cells, or PBMCs.

Trimming removed 3 bases from V and 0 bases from J, with 2 bases in between. The CDR3 covers 12 residues. Germline CDR1 reads SEHNR; CDR2 reads FQNEAQ (reference sequence). Clones were read by immunoSEQ multiplex PCR, and TCRdb kept only the in-frame ones, dropping some. The table shows approximately 67,000 clones, with roughly 82% occurring only once. The sequence was collected from a man in his sixties with acute or convalescent COVID-19. Sequenced sample: peripheral blood. The chain combines TRBV7-9 with TRBJ1-1, with D unclear. DNA for the CDR3: TGTGCCAGCAGCTTCATGAACACTGAAGCTTTCTTT. It translates to CASSFMNTEAFF.